These 20 T cell receptor beta chains originate from one sample sequenced in a study of early T cells in non-severe SARS-CoV-2 infection. TCRdb reprocessed the 5' RACE reads with MiXCR, giving one entry per CDR3 protein. The sample lists 50,000 to 60,000 distinct CDR3 sequences; under 8% were seen once. The sample consisted of whole blood, taken at baseline. These receptors were taken from an adult who was a healthcare worker with PCR-confirmed SARS-CoV-2 infection or an uninfected control (not recorded which).

This clonotype was recorded at least ten times. The CDR3 loop reads CASSQVEGAIGSSPLHF. As DNA, the CDR3 is TGCGCCAGCAGCCAAGTGGAGGGGGCTATTGGAAGTTCACCCCTCCACTTT. The chain combines TRBV4-3 with TRBJ1-6; 7 nucleotides match TRBD1. The V gene's germline CDR1 is LGHNA and CDR2 YSLEER. V was clipped by 1 base and J by 9 bases; unmatched bases: 12. The length of the CDR3 is 17 residues.

This clonotype came up a few times. V usage is TRBV20-1 and J usage is TRBJ2-4; 8 nucleotides align to TRBD1. Per the germline V gene, CDR1 is DFQATT and CDR2 is SNEGSKA (reference sequence). Trimming removed 6 bases from V and 0 bases from J; junction bases left unmatched: 4. CDR3 size: 14 residues. The CDR3 sequence: CSALDRVAKNIQYF. The CDR3 nucleotides are TGCAGTGCCCTGGACAGGGTAGCCAAAAACATTCAGTACTTC.

The sample holds many counts of this clonotype. V gene TRBV2 combines with J gene TRBJ1-5; D is unclear. Germline CDR1 and CDR2: SNHLY and FYNNEI. The CDR3 covers 14 residues. Trimming removed 3 bases from V and 5 bases from J, with 11 bases in between. The CDR3 DNA is TGTGCCAGCAGTGAGAGGACCTCTGATCAGCCCCAGCATTTT. This translates into CASSERTSDQPQHF.

This clonotype was detected many times. This rearrangement joins TRBV4-2 to TRBJ2-1; 7 bases align to TRBD2. This CDR3 comprises 16 residues. CDR1 LGHNA and CDR2 YNFKEQ come from the germline V gene. J was trimmed by 2 bases and V by 0 bases; bases with no gene match: 4. The CDR3 reads CASSQDGLEAYNEQFF. CDR3 bases: TGTGCCAGCAGCCAAGACGGACTAGAGGCCTACAATGAGCAGTTCTTC.

The genes are TRBV6-2 or TRBV6-3 and TRBJ2-7; tentatively, D is TRBD1 (5 bases). V lost 5 bases and J 6 bases, leaving 17 bases between the germline ends. Germline V gives CDR1 MNHEY, CDR2 SVGEGT. The length of the CDR3 is 14 residues. CDR3 region: CASSRFGREGEQYF. The CDR3 DNA reads as TGTGCCAGCAGTCGCTTCGGCAGGGAAGGCGAGCAGTACTTC.

The sample holds many counts of this clonotype. This chain links TRBV5-1 with TRBJ1-1, with D unclear. In germline, CDR1 is SGHRS, CDR2 YFSETQ. The V end lost 4 bases, the J end lost 0 bases, and 7 bases lay between the germline ends. This CDR3 comprises 13 residues. In DNA form, the CDR3 reads TGCGCCAGCAGCCTTTTAATGAACACTGAAGCTTTCTTT. Translation: CASSLLMNTEAFF. The entire variable domain, with the rest obtained from reference TRBV5-1 and TRBJ1-1, is as follows: KAGVTQTPRYLIKTRGQQVTLSCSPISGHRSVSWYQQTPGQGLQFLFEYFSETQRNKGNFPGRFSGRQFSNSRSEMNVSTLELGDSALYLCASSLLMNTEAFFGQGTRLTVV.

The sample holds a few counts of this clonotype. This chain joins TRBV6-6 and TRBJ2-2; no clear D gene. Germline loops: CDR1 MNHNY, CDR2 SVGAGI (reference sequence). The CDR3 runs 13 residues. V lost 4 bases and J 5 bases, leaving 8 bases between the germline ends. The CDR3 sequence: CASSSPGTGELFF. CDR3 in DNA: TGTGCCAGCAGTTCACCCGGTACCGGGGAGCTGTTTTTT.

The sample holds many counts of this clonotype. In DNA, the CDR3 is TGTGCCAGCAGTTTTGAACATCTAAGCAATCAGCCCCAGCATTTT. Residues: CASSFEHLSNQPQHF. The chain couples TRBV12-3 or TRBV12-4 to TRBJ1-5, with D unresolved. The germline V and J ends were trimmed by 3 bases and 1 base, with 10 bases remaining between them. The CDR3 has 15 amino acids.

This clonotype was counted many times. J is TRBJ2-3 and V is TRBV18; 7 nucleotides match TRBD1. From germline, CDR1 is KGHSH and CDR2 LQKENI. V lost 3 bases, J lost 2 bases, and 5 bases stayed unmatched. This CDR3 is built from 15 residues. CDR3 nucleotide sequence: TGTGCCAGCTCACCCGACAGGGACCCCACAGATACGCAGTATTTT. Its translation is CASSPDRDPTDTQYF. Using reference TRBV18 and TRBJ2-3 for the parts outside the CDR3, the full variable domain is NAGVMQNPRHLVRRRGQEARLRCSPMKGHSHVYWYRQLPEEGLKFMVYLQKENIIDESGMPKERFSAEFPKEGPSILRIQQVVRGDSAAYFCASSPDRDPTDTQYFGPGTRLTVL.

There are a few counts of this clonotype. The rearrangement uses TRBV30 and TRBJ1-4; unclear D gene. There are 13 residues in the CDR3. Germline loops: CDR1 GTSNPN, CDR2 SVGIG (reference sequence). V was shortened by 2 bases and J by 5 bases, with 9 bases between the two germline ends. The CDR3 reads CAWSIVGNEKLFF. The CDR3 coding sequence is TGTGCCTGGAGTATCGTAGGAAATGAAAAACTGTTTTTT.

This clonotype occurred many times. The CDR3 DNA reads as TGTGCCAGCAGCTTAGATCTCAGCAGGGGAACGGAAAAACTGTTTTTT. This gives the protein CASSLDLSRGTEKLFF. The J gene is TRBJ1-4, the V gene TRBV11-2; possibly TRBD1 for D (6 bases). Trimming took 0 bases from V and 8 from J, leaving 16 bases between them. Germline lookup yields CDR1 SGHAT and CDR2 FQNNGV. The CDR3 runs 16 residues.

Many counts were recorded for this clonotype. The CDR3 loop reads CASSVHPLGTDTQYF. The CDR3 DNA is TGTGCCAGCAGCGTACACCCCCTCGGCACAGATACGCAGTATTTT. This chain connects TRBV14 to TRBJ2-3; D not resolved. The V gene lost 5 bases and the J gene lost 1 base, with 13 bases spanning the gap. The length of the CDR3 is 15 residues. The germline gives CDR1 SGHDN, CDR2 FVKESK.

This clonotype was detected many times. The J gene is TRBJ2-1, the V gene TRBV19; D perhaps matches TRBD1 (7 bases). The CDR3 loop spans 17 amino acids. Trimming shortened V by 6 bases and J by 3 bases, and 21 bases separated the two germline ends. From germline, CDR1 is LNHDA and CDR2 SQIVND (reference sequence). CDR3 sequence (DNA): TGTGCCAGTAGCACAGGGGACATCGGAGGGATCTACAATGAGCAGTTCTTC. Translated: CASSTGDIGGIYNEQFF. The whole variable domain, remainder taken from reference TRBV19 and TRBJ2-1, is DGGITQSPKYLFRKEGQNVTLSCEQNLNHDAMYWYRQDPGQGLRLIYYSQIVNDFQKGDIAEGYSVSREKKESFPLTVTSAQKNPTAFYLCASSTGDIGGIYNEQFFGPGTRLTVL.

A note on this clonotype: A single base separates this from a much larger clone, so it may be a read error. This chain joins TRBV24-1 and TRBJ2-7; possibly TRBD1 for D (6 bases). Germline loops: CDR1 KGHDR, CDR2 SFDVKD. The length of the CDR3 is 14 residues. Here the CDR3 DNA reads TGTGCCACCGGTGACCCGGGACATTCCTACGAGCAGTACTTC. Encoded protein: CATGDPGHSYEQYF.

This clonotype was counted many times. This chain joins TRBV29-1 and TRBJ1-2, with D uncertain. The V gene's germline CDR1 is SQVTM and CDR2 ANQGSEA. Trimming cost V 4 bases and J 4 bases, with 10 bases left between them. CDR3 length equals 12 residues. The DNA of the CDR3 is TGCAGCGTTGTTGGCAGGTCCTATGGCTACACCTTC. Its translation: CSVVGRSYGYTF.

This clonotype was counted only a few times. The chain carries TRBV5-5 and TRBJ2-7; D may be TRBD1 (6 bases). Germline CDR1 reads SGHKS; CDR2 reads YYEKEE (reference sequence). The CDR3 totals 15 residues. The V end lost 4 bases, the J end lost 3 bases, and 17 bases lay between the germline ends. The CDR3 coding sequence is TGTGCCAGCAGCCGCCAGTGGGGGACAATCTACGAGCAGTACTTC. This translates into CASSRQWGTIYEQYF.

The chain links TRBV11-2 to TRBJ1-1; the D is unclear. The ends were cut back, 6 bases at V and 1 base at J, with 12 bases in the middle. Germline-derived CDR1 and CDR2 are SGHAT and FQNNGV. CDR3 size: 14 residues. In nucleotides, the CDR3 is TGTGCCAGCAGTCCTCTTCGACAGAACACTGAAGCTTTCTTT. This encodes CASSPLRQNTEAFF. The full variable domain, completed using reference TRBV11-2 and TRBJ1-1, is EAGVAQSPRYKIIEKRQSVAFWCNPISGHATLYWYQQILGQGPKLLIQFQNNGVVDDSQLPKDRFSAERLKGVDSTLKIQPAKLEDSAVYLCASSPLRQNTEAFFGQGTRLTVV.

This clonotype has a single count. A much bigger clone sits one base away, suggesting this may be a read error. This chain links TRBV7-2 with TRBJ2-7, with unresolved D. The CDR3 runs to 15 residues. Per germline, CDR1 SGHTA and CDR2 FQGNSA. V lost 11 bases, J lost 2 bases, and 22 bases lay in between. In nucleotides, the CDR3 is TGTGCCGGCAACCGATATTTGGGTGGGGCCTACGAGCAGTACTTC. This encodes CAGNRYLGGAYEQYF.

This clonotype was detected a few times. The chain uses TRBV6-5 and TRBJ2-2; D may be TRBD2 (6 bases). V gave up 5 bases and J gave up 6 bases, with 16 bases separating them. The germline CDR1 and CDR2 sequences are MNHEY and SVGAGI. The CDR3 length is 15 residues. The CDR3 DNA sequence: TGTGCCAGCAGTCCCGGGACTTTCTGGGCCGGGGAGCTGTTTTTT. It encodes CASSPGTFWAGELFF.

This clonotype was seen repeatedly, ten times or more. The V gene is TRBV5-8, the J gene TRBJ1-5; D is perhaps TRBD1 (5 bases). The CDR3 loop spans 14 amino acids. Germline CDR1 and CDR2: SGHTS and YDEGEE. Trimming shortened V by 0 bases and J by 7 bases, and 11 bases separated the two germline ends. The CDR3 DNA follows: TGTGCCAGCAGCTTGGAGCCGGGGGACCAGCCCCAGCATTTT. It codes for CASSLEPGDQPQHF.